This is a list of T cell receptor beta chains from one sample in a study of long-term antiretroviral therapy in people with HIV. Profiling relied on immunoSEQ multiplex PCR, and the TCRdb table lists in-frame clones only, not all of them. The repertoire includes 20,000 to 25,000 clones, about 88% of them detected once, and 3.5% sits in the top ten. The sequences come from unsorted PBMCs, collected 2.3 years after starting antiretroviral therapy. The receptor source for this set is a man between 60 and 75 years old with HIV. Both conserved end residues are part of each CDR3. A D gene is named only where the DNA matches it firmly. Expanded clones are given a class, and other clones once, few, many or no size at all.

.,.,TRBJ2-3,TRBV10-1,CASSEQGSTDTQYF,TGCGCCAGCAGTGAGCAGGGGAGCACAGATACGCAGTATTTT
TRBD1,few,TRBJ1-2,TRBV5-1,CASAFGQGNFGYTF,TGCGCCAGCGCCTTTGGACAGGGGAACTTTGGCTACACCTTC
TRBD1,.,TRBJ2-5,TRBV7-6,CASSTGQDRTQYF,TGTGCCAGCAGCACCGGACAGGATAGAACCCAGTACTTC
.,few,TRBJ2-7,TRBV11-3,CASSLSSGVVHEQYF,TGTGCCAGCAGCTTGAGTTCCGGAGTTGTGCACGAGCAGTACTTC
.,.,TRBJ1-5,TRBV7-9,CASSLGAGSNQPQHF,TGTGCCAGCAGCTTAGGAGCAGGTAGCAATCAGCCCCAGCATTTT
.,once,TRBJ2-4,TRBV10-1,CASSESGLSAKNIQYF,TGCGCCAGCAGTGAGTCAGGGCTTTCGGCCAAAAACATTCAGTACTTC
TRBD1,.,TRBJ2-2,TRBV27,CASSPDRGDTGELFF,TGTGCCAGCAGTCCGGACAGGGGGGACACCGGGGAGCTGTTTTTT
TRBD2,.,TRBJ2-5,TRBV9,CASSLRSGGLQETQYF,TGTGCCAGCAGCTTACGTAGCGGGGGGCTCCAAGAGACCCAGTACTTC
.,once,TRBJ2-7,TRBV5-1,CASSTRPLGYEQYF,TGCGCCAGCAGCACCAGACCCCTGGGGTACGAGCAGTACTTC
.,.,TRBJ2-2,TRBV6-6,CASSYEAGFGGELFF,TGTGCCAGCAGTTACGAAGCAGGCTTTGGCGGGGAGCTGTTTTTT
.,.,TRBJ1-6,TRBV2,CASSGENSPLHF,TGTGCCAGCAGTGGGGAAAATTCACCCCTCCACTTT
.,.,TRBJ2-3,TRBV7-9,CASSLFLTDTQYF,TGTGCCAGCAGCTTATTCCTCACAGATACGCAGTATTTT
.,once,TRBJ1-6,TRBV9,CASSVTTTIKNSPLHF,TGTGCCAGCAGCGTTACGACTACAATAAAAAATTCACCCCTCCACTTT
.,.,TRBJ1-1,TRBV5-1,CASSLLRENTEAFF,TGCGCCAGCAGCTTGTTAAGGGAAAACACTGAAGCTTTCTTT
TRBD1,.,TRBJ1-1,TRBV7-2,CTSSLVGDRDFTEAFF,TGTACCAGCAGCTTAGTGGGGGACAGGGACTTCACTGAAGCTTTCTTT
TRBD2,.,TRBJ2-4,TRBV9,CASSSPVGGDIQYF,TGTGCCAGCAGCTCCCCGGTGGGGGGGGACATTCAGTACTTC
.,few,TRBJ2-7,TRBV6-1,CASSEWVNRYEQYF,TGTGCCAGCAGTGAATGGGTAAACCGCTACGAGCAGTACTTC
.,.,TRBJ1-5,TRBV7-2,CASSLQHQGVGQPQHF,TGTGCCAGCAGCTTACAACATCAGGGTGTGGGGCAGCCCCAGCATTTT
TRBD2,.,TRBJ2-5,TRBV5-1,CASTLAEQETQYF,TGCGCCAGCACACTAGCGGAGCAAGAGACCCAGTACTTC
.,.,TRBJ1-2,TRBV9,CASSPTPGISYGYTF,TGTGCCAGCAGCCCGACCCCGGGAATTTCCTATGGCTACACCTTC
TRBD2,.,TRBJ2-7,TRBV2,CATSWGGVGYEQYF,TGTGCCACCTCCTGGGGGGGGGTGGGCTACGAGCAGTACTTC
.,.,TRBJ2-1,TRBV5-1,CASSGSSYNEQFF,TGCGCCAGCAGCGGCAGCTCCTACAATGAGCAGTTCTTC
.,.,TRBJ2-2,TRBV10-3,CAISWEDRTGELFF,TGTGCCATCAGCTGGGAGGATAGGACCGGGGAGCTGTTTTTT
.,.,TRBJ1-4,TRBV25-1,CATSRRQAYNEKLFF,TGTGCCACCTCCAGACGCCAAGCCTATAATGAAAAACTGTTTTTT
.,.,TRBJ2-4,TRBV6-1,CASSRESAKNIQYF,TGTGCCAGCAGCAGGGAGTCAGCCAAAAACATTCAGTACTTC
TRBD1,.,TRBJ2-1,TRBV10-3,CAISGDRDANEQFF,TGTGCCATCAGTGGAGACAGGGACGCCAATGAGCAGTTCTTC
.,.,TRBJ1-5,TRBV18,CASSPTGRDQPQHF,TGTGCCAGCTCACCAACAGGGAGGGATCAGCCCCAGCATTTT
.,.,TRBJ1-3,TRBV6-5,CASRPESSGNTIYF,TGTGCCAGCAGACCAGAGAGCTCTGGAAACACCATATATTTT
.,.,TRBJ2-5,TRBV5-4,CASSGPDGETQYF,TGTGCCAGCAGCGGTCCTGATGGAGAGACCCAGTACTTC
.,.,TRBJ2-5,TRBV5-1,CASSFLEGAGETQYF,TGCGCCAGCAGCTTCCTGGAGGGGGCAGGAGAGACCCAGTACTTC
TRBD2,.,TRBJ2-3,TRBV4-1,CASSQDPGGTDTQYF,TGCGCCAGCAGCCAAGATCCGGGAGGGACAGATACGCAGTATTTT
.,.,TRBJ1-3,TRBV27,CASSLSCFRTGSSGNTIYF,TGTGCCAGCAGTTTATCCTGCTTTCGAACTGGGAGCTCTGGAAACACCATATATTTT
.,.,TRBJ2-7,TRBV6-5,CASSHRDEQYF,TGTGCCAGCAGCCACAGGGACGAGCAGTACTTC
TRBD1,.,TRBJ2-3,TRBV5-1,CASSTGQEGRTQYF,TGCGCCAGCAGCACGGGACAGGAGGGGAGGACGCAGTATTTT
.,.,TRBJ1-3,TRBV18,CASSPPGGLGGNTIYF,TGTGCCAGCTCACCACCGGGAGGCTTGGGTGGAAACACCATATATTTT
TRBD1,.,TRBJ1-3,TRBV5-1,CASSRMTGLYGNTIYF,TGCGCCAGCAGCCGAATGACAGGGTTGTATGGAAACACCATATATTTT
.,.,TRBJ1-3,TRBV28,CASSPLLGLNSGNTIYF,TGTGCCAGCAGTCCGCTTCTGGGACTCAACTCTGGAAACACCATATATTTT
TRBD2,.,TRBJ2-1,TRBV30,CAWSVGREGPNEQFF,TGTGCCTGGAGTGTAGGACGGGAGGGCCCGAATGAGCAGTTCTTC
.,.,TRBJ2-1,TRBV13,CASSKPGLPEIEQFF,TGTGCCAGCAGCAAGCCGGGACTCCCGGAGATTGAGCAGTTCTTC
.,once,TRBJ1-1,TRBV29-1,CSVEKGEGYVAFF,TGCAGCGTTGAAAAAGGGGAGGGGTATGTAGCTTTCTTT
.,.,TRBJ2-7,TRBV5-5,CASTEGTSSSYEQYF,TGTGCCAGCACGGAGGGGACTTCTAGCTCCTACGAGCAGTACTTC
TRBD1,once,TRBJ1-2,TRBV6-4,CASSEGQGASGYTF,TGTGCCAGCAGTGAGGGACAGGGGGCCTCTGGCTACACCTTC
TRBD1,.,TRBJ2-5,TRBV27,CASSLVAGGQETQYF,TGTGCCAGCAGTCTAGTGGCAGGGGGTCAAGAGACCCAGTACTTC
TRBD2,.,TRBJ2-3,TRBV5-4,CASSSLAGADTQYF,TGTGCCAGCAGCTCACTAGCGGGGGCAGATACGCAGTATTTT
TRBD2,.,TRBJ2-3,TRBV11-1,CASSRMERGNTDTQYF,TGTGCCAGCAGCCGGATGGAGCGGGGGAACACAGATACGCAGTATTTT
.,.,TRBJ2-5,TRBV11-2,CASSLVVRGEQTQYF,TGTGCCAGCAGCTTAGTCGTAAGGGGCGAGCAGACCCAGTACTTC
.,.,TRBJ1-2,TRBV7-2,CASRNQIGQLTNGYTF,TGTGCCAGCAGAAATCAGATAGGACAGCTAACCAATGGCTACACCTTC
TRBD2,.,TRBJ2-6,TRBV19,CASSARLTSGLSGANVLTF,TGTGCCAGTAGCGCCCGTCTCACTAGCGGTCTGTCTGGGGCCAACGTCCTGACTTTC
.,once,TRBJ2-1,TRBV4-1,CASSHQQGLLENEQFF,TGCGCCAGCAGCCACCAACAGGGCCTTCTAGAAAATGAGCAGTTCTTC
.,.,TRBJ1-5,TRBV5-5,CASSLQGNLNQPQHF,TGTGCCAGCAGCCTACAGGGAAATTTGAATCAGCCCCAGCATTTT
.,.,TRBJ1-2,TRBV10-1,CASSHDKNYGYTF,TGCGCCAGCAGCCATGACAAAAACTATGGCTACACCTTC
TRBD1,.,TRBJ1-1,TRBV11-2,CASSPQGQTGTEAFF,TGTGCCAGCAGCCCCCAGGGACAGACAGGCACTGAAGCTTTCTTT
TRBD1,once,TRBJ2-5,TRBV7-9,CASSLYRGETQYF,TGTGCCAGCAGCTTATACAGGGGGGAGACCCAGTACTTC
.,.,TRBJ1-4,TRBV5-1,CASGYGLGLGEKLFF,TGCGCCAGCGGATACGGGTTGGGGCTAGGGGAAAAACTGTTTTTT
TRBD1,.,TRBJ1-4,TRBV28,CASNLGTGRFSGGTNEKLFF,TGTGCCAGCAACCTTGGGACAGGGAGGTTCTCTGGGGGAACTAATGAAAAACTGTTTTTT
.,.,TRBJ1-1,TRBV7-8,CASSYEHPGPEAFF,TGTGCCAGCAGCTATGAACACCCCGGGCCTGAAGCTTTCTTT